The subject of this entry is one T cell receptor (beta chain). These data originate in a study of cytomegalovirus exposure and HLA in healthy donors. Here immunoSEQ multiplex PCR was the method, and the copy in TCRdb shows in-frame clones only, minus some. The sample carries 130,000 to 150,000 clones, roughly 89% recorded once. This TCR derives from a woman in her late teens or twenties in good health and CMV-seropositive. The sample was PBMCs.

CDR3 bases: TGTGCCAGCAGCTGGAAACAGGGGTACGAGCAGTACTTC. Residues: CASSWKQGYEQYF. The genes are TRBV5-4 and TRBJ2-7; 7 nucleotides match TRBD1. CDR1 is SGHNT, CDR2 YYREEE, per germline (reference sequence). The CDR3 covers 13 residues. The trim removed 3 bases at V and 4 bases at J, leaving 4 bases unmatched.